The source of this T cell receptor (beta chain) is a study of OX40 agonist ivuxolimab in advanced cancers. The CDR3 is 16 amino acids. J gave up 3 bases and V 4 bases, and 9 bases lay outside the gene matches. Sequenced by immunoSEQ multiplex PCR; TCRdb stores in-frame clones only, minus some. This table has tens of thousands of clones, 80% to 90% appearing once. The rearrangement uses TRBV23-1 and TRBJ2-4; 7 nucleotides line up with TRBD1. TRBV23-1 carries the ORF label, with uncertain function. This clonotype was obtained from an adult with an advanced solid tumor such as melanoma, head and neck, liver or kidney cancer. This material consisted of CD4+ or CD8+ T cells sorted from blood, taken in a trial of the OX40 agonist ivuxolimab. The CDR3 is CASSLGDREVKNIQYF. CDR3 nucleotide sequence: TGCGCCAGCAGTCTCGGTGACAGGGAAGTCAAAAACATTCAGTACTTC.